The next 21 T cell receptor beta chains were all read from a single sample in a study of monozygotic twins with inflammatory bowel disease. TCRdb re-analyzed the 5' RACE reads; it lists each CDR3 protein once, without DNA. This table lists about 160,000 distinct CDR3 sequences. Specimen: blood. The receptors shown here come from a human donor with ulcerative colitis or Crohn's disease, or a healthy co-twin of an affected twin (not recorded which).

The CDR3 region is CASSLQGTSGNYEQYF. The chain couples TRBV7-2 to TRBJ2-7; TCRdb outputs TRBD2, but without DNA this stays unchecked. The CDR3 sequence is 16 residues long. Germline V CDR1 and CDR2: SGHTA, FQGNSA.

V is TRBV27 and J is TRBJ2-7. Germline V gene sequence: CDR1 MNHEY, CDR2 SMNVEV (reference sequence). The CDR3 runs 12 residues. CDR3 protein: CASLSSSYEQYF.

V usage is TRBV5-1 and J usage is TRBJ2-1; TCRdb's D gene call, TRBD2, goes unchecked for lack of DNA. Germline CDR1 is SGHRS and CDR2 is YFSETQ. This CDR3 has 14 amino acids. The CDR3 loop is CASRPAGGGHEQFF.

The chain joins TRBV7-8 to TRBJ2-1; no DNA is available, so the TRBD1 call from TCRdb remains unchecked. CDR1 and CDR2 from the germline V gene are SGHVS and FQNEAQ. CDR3 length: 17 amino acids. CDR3: CASSLATRDQGANEQFF.

V gene TRBV5-1 combines with J gene TRBJ2-7; TCRdb lists TRBD2, though no DNA is available to test this call. Germline V CDR1 and CDR2: SGHRS, YFSETQ. This CDR3 is built from 15 residues. CDR3 amino acids: CASSLETSGSYEQYF.

This sequence joins TRBV3-1 and TRBJ2-7; TCRdb outputs TRBD1, but without DNA this stays unchecked. Germline V gives CDR1 LGHDT, CDR2 YNNKEL (reference sequence). The CDR3 spans 14 residues. CDR3 protein: CASSQVPGPYEQYF.

The V call is TRBV2, the J call TRBJ2-1; TCRdb gives TRBD2 as the D gene, but with no DNA this cannot be confirmed. The CDR3 covers 15 residues. In germline, CDR1 is SNHLY, CDR2 FYNNEI. The CDR3 loop reads CASTEGSSSYNEQFF.

The V gene is TRBV11-2, the J gene TRBJ1-2; there is no DNA to check the TCRdb D call of TRBD1. CDR3 length: 15 residues. The germline V gene encodes CDR1 SGHAT and CDR2 FQNNGV. CDR3: CASSLPGTPFWGYTF.

The chain links TRBV29-1 to TRBJ2-5. CDR3 length equals 12 residues. The germline V gene encodes CDR1 SQVTM and CDR2 ANQGSEA. The CDR3 loop reads CSVLDSKETQYF.

This chain connects TRBV7-9 to TRBJ2-3. Germline V gene sequence: CDR1 SEHNR, CDR2 FQNEAQ (reference sequence). The CDR3 consists of 12 residues. The CDR3 reads CASSPSPNTQYF.

The J gene is TRBJ1-1, the V gene TRBV18; TCRdb reports TRBD1, a call that lacks DNA to check it against. CDR1 is KGHSH and CDR2 is LQKENI in the germline V gene. CDR3 length: 14 amino acids. The CDR3 here is CASSTATGFTEAFF.

The rearrangement links TRBV27 to TRBJ2-3. The germline V gene encodes CDR1 MNHEY and CDR2 SMNVEV (reference sequence). The CDR3 totals 14 residues. This CDR3 is CASSSTYRTDTQYF.

The chain employs TRBV5-1 and TRBJ2-5; TCRdb reports TRBD2, a call that lacks DNA to check it against. Germline V gene lookup returns CDR1 SGHRS and CDR2 YFSETQ. This CDR3 region has 15 residues. CDR3 residues: CASSLRTSGQETQYF.

The chain recombines TRBV24-1 with TRBJ2-5; TCRdb calls TRBD1, which cannot be checked without DNA. The germline V gene encodes CDR1 KGHDR and CDR2 SFDVKD. This CDR3 contains 15 residues. CDR3 region: CATSEPRQAAGTQYF.

The chain links TRBV7-2 to TRBJ2-7; the TRBD2 assignment by TCRdb is unverifiable without DNA. Looked up from germline, CDR1 is SGHTA and CDR2 is FQGNSA. CDR3 length: 16 amino acids. The CDR3 sequence: CASSLGGLRARYEQYF.

The rearrangement uses TRBV10-3 and TRBJ2-7; the D call from TCRdb, TRBD2, cannot be confirmed without DNA. CDR3 size: 15 residues. Per germline, CDR1 ENHRY and CDR2 SYGVKD. This CDR3 reads CAIRMRPGLASEQYF.

This chain connects TRBV30 to TRBJ2-2. The CDR3 has 13 amino acids. CDR1 is GTSNPN and CDR2 is SVGIG in the germline V gene (reference sequence). The CDR3 here is CAWSVRDTGELFF.

The chain uses TRBV19 and TRBJ1-5; TCRdb gives TRBD1 as the D gene, but with no DNA this cannot be confirmed. This CDR3 contains 16 residues. CDR1 is LNHDA, CDR2 SQIVND, per germline (reference sequence). The CDR3 spells CASSPRDRVINQPQHF.

The CDR3 here is CASSLSSGYNEQFF. The chain uses TRBV3-1 and TRBJ2-1; without DNA, the TCRdb call of TRBD2 cannot be checked. CDR3 length: 14 amino acids. Germline V lookup: CDR1 LGHDT, CDR2 YNNKEL (reference sequence).

This chain connects TRBV5-1 to TRBJ1-6. This CDR3 is 19 amino acids long. Looked up from germline, CDR1 is SGHRS and CDR2 is YFSETQ. The CDR3 protein is CASSSRGGRTSSYNSPLHF. Variable domain in full (rest from reference TRBV5-1 and TRBJ1-6): KAGVTQTPRYLIKTRGQQVTLSCSPISGHRSVSWYQQTPGQGLQFLFEYFSETQRNKGNFPGRFSGRQFSNSRSEMNVSTLELGDSALYLCASSSRGGRTSSYNSPLHFGNGTRLTVT.

This sequence joins TRBV11-2 and TRBJ2-1; TCRdb proposes TRBD2, but this gene call is untestable without DNA. CDR1 and CDR2 from the germline V gene are SGHAT and FQNNGV. The CDR3 length is 14 residues. The CDR3 region is CASSLELAGVEQFF.